This T cell receptor beta chain was sequenced during a study of blood T cells in healthy people across ages. This CDR3 has 14 amino acids. Per germline, CDR1 SGHAT and CDR2 FQNNGV. Findings of the study overall: Higher diversity, along with more naive CD4+ cells, distinguished long-lived donors from aged donors.

Alongside a J-beta primer mix, a sample-barcoded 5' primer served in a second PCR lasting about 7 to 12 cycles. Via MiXCR, TCRdb re-called the 5' RACE reads, giving one row per CDR3 protein. The table records over 700,000 distinct CDR3 sequences, roughly 25% of them present only once. This clonotype has just a few counts. Its antigen is not known. This sample also belongs to another study, concerning T cells of mothers and their children. That paper notes: Each child contributed approximately 2.9 million TCR beta CDR3 reads, while each mother contributed over 8.5 million. T cell clones that were persistent and microchimeric went undetected.

The genes are TRBV11-2 and TRBJ2-7, with a tentative D call TRBD2 (5 bases). Gene TRBJ2-1 matches the end of the DNA better, so the J call may be wrong. The material sequenced was blood. This receptor was obtained from a boy aged 5 to 17 in good health. CDR3 DNA sequence: TGTGCCAGCAGCACAAACTTGGGCGGGAATGAGCAGTTCTTC. Translation: CASSTNLGGNEQFF.